This paragraph reports one T cell receptor beta chain. The same CDR3 can be traced to other DNA sequences in this sample. The data were taken from a study of blood T cell repertoires in COVID-19. Overall study context: PBMCs, B-cell-depleted T cells, or T cells were the source of the cDNA or gDNA that made up the material.

This CDR3 region has 14 residues. V was pared by 3 bases and J by 2 bases, with 2 bases of the junction left unmatched. Germline V gene sequence: CDR1 KGHSH, CDR2 LQKENI. TCRdb's copy holds only in-frame clones and misses some; the assay was immunoSEQ multiplex PCR. The data contain fewer than 450,000 clones, roughly 87% of them singletons. The origin of this receptor is a man younger than 35 who had recovered from COVID-19. The rearrangement links TRBV18 to TRBJ2-7; 9 bases agree with TRBD1. Source material: PBMCs or T cells enriched from blood (not recorded which). The chain's CDR3 is CASSPGQGPYEQYF. DNA of the CDR3: TGTGCCAGCTCACCGGGACAGGGCCCCTACGAGCAGTACTTC.